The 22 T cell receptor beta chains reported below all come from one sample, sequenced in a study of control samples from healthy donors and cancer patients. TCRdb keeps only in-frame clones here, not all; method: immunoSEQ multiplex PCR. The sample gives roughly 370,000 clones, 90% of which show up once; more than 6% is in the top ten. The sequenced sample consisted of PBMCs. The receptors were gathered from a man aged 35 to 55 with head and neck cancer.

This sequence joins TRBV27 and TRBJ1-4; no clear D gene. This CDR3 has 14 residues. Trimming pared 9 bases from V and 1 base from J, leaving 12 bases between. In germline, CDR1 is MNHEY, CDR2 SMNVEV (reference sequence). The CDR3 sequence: CARILLGTNEKLFF. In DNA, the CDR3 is TGTGCCAGGATACTTCTAGGAACTAATGAAAAACTGTTTTTT.

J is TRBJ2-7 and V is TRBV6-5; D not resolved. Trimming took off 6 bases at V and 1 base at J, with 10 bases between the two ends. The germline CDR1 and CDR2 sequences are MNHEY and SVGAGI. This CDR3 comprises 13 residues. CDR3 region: CASRAGGSYEQYF. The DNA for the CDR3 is TGTGCCAGCAGAGCCGGCGGATCCTACGAGCAGTACTTC.

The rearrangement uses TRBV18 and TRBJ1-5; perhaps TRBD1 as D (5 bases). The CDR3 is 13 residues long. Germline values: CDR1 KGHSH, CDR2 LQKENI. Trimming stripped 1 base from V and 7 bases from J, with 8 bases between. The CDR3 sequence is CASSPRGEQPQHF. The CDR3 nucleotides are TGTGCCAGCTCACCACGAGGGGAACAGCCCCAGCATTTT.

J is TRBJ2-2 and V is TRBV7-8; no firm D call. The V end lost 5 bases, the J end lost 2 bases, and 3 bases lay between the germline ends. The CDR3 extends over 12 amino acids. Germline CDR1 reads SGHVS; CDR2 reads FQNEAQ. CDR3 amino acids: CASSRNTGELFF. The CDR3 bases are TGTGCCAGCAGCCGAAACACCGGGGAGCTGTTTTTT.

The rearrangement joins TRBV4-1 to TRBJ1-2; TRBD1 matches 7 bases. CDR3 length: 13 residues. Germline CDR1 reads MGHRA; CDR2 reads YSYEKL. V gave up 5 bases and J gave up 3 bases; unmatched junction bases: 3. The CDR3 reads CASSYDRDYGYTF. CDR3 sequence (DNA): TGCGCCAGCAGCTACGACAGGGACTATGGCTACACCTTC.

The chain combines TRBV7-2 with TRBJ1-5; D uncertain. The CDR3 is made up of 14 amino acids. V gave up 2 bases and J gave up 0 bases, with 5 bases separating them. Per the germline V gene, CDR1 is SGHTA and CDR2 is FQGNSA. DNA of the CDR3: TGTGCCAGCAGCTTACGGACTAGCAATCAGCCCCAGCATTTT. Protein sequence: CASSLRTSNQPQHF. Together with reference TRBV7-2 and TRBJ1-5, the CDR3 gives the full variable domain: GAGVSQSPSNKVTEKGKDVELRCDPISGHTALYWYRQSLGQGLEFLIYFQGNSAPDKSGLPSDRFSAERTGGSVSTLTIQRTQQEDSAVYLCASSLRTSNQPQHFGDGTRLSIL.

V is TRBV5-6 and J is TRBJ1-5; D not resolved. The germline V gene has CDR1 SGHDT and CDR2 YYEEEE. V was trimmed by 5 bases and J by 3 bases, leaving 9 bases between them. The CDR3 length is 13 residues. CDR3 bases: TGTGCCAGCAGTCAAAGGGCCAATCAGCCCCAGCATTTT. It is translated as CASSQRANQPQHF.

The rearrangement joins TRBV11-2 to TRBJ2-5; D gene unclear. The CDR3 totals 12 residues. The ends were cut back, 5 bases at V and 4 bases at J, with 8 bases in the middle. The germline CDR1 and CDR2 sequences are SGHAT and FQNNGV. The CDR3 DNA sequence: TGTGCCAGCAGCCCAGTCCCAGAGACCCAGTACTTC. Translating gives CASSPVPETQYF.

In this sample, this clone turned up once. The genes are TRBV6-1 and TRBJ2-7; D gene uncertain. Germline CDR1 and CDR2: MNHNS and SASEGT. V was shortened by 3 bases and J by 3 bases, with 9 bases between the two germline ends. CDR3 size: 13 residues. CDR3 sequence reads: CASSDVGSYEQYF. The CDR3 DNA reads TGTGCCAGCAGTGACGTAGGCAGCTACGAGCAGTACTTC.

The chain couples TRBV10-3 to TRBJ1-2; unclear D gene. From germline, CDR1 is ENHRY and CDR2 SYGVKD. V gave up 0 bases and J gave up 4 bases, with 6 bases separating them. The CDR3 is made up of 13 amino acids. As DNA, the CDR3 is TGTGCCATCAGTGAGTCTAGGGTCTATGGCTACACCTTC. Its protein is CAISESRVYGYTF.

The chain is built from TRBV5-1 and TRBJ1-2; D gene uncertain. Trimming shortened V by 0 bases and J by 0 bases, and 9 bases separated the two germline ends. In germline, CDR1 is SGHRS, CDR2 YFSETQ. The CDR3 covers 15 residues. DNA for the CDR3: TGCGCCAGCAGCTTGGAGTTCAGGACTAACTATGGCTACACCTTC. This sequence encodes CASSLEFRTNYGYTF.

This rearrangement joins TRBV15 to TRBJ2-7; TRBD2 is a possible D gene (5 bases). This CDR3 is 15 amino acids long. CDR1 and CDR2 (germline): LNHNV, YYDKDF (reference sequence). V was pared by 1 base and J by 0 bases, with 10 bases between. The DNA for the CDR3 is TGTGCCACCAGCAGAGGTCGGGGTCCCTCCTACGAGCAGTACTTC. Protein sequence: CATSRGRGPSYEQYF.

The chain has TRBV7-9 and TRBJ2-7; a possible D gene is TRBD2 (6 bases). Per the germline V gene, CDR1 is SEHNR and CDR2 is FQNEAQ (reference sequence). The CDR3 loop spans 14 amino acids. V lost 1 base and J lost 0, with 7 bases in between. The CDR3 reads CASSLVGSSYEQYF. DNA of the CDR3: TGTGCCAGCAGCTTAGTCGGGAGCTCCTACGAGCAGTACTTC.

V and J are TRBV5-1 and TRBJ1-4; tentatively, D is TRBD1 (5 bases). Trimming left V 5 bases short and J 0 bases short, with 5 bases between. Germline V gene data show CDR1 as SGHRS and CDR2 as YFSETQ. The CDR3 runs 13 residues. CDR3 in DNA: TGCGCCAGCAGGGGGGCAACTAATGAAAAACTGTTTTTT. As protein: CASRGATNEKLFF.

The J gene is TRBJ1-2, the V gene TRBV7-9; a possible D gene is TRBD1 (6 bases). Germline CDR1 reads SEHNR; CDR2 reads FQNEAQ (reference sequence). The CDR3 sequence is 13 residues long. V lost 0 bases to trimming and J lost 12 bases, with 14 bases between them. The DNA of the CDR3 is TGTGCCAGCAGCTTAGCTCGGGGGCCGGACCACACCTTC. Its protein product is CASSLARGPDHTF.

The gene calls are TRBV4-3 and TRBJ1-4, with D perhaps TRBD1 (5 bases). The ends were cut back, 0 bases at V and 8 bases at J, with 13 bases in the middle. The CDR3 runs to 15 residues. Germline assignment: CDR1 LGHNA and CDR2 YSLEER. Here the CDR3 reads CASSQDKGRGEKLFF. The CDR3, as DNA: TGCGCCAGCAGCCAAGATAAAGGGAGGGGCGAAAAACTGTTTTTT.

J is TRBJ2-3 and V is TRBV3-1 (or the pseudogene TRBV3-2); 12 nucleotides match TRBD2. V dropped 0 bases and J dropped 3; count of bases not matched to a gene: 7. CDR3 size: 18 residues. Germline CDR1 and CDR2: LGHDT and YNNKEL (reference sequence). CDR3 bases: TGTGCCAGCAGCCAAGAAGGGATGACTAGCGGGAGTACAGATACGCAGTATTTT. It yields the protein CASSQEGMTSGSTDTQYF.

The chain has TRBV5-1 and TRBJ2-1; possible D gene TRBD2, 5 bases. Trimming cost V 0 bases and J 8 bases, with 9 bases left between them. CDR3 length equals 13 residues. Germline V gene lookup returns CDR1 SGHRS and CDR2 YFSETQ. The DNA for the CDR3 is TGCGCCAGCAGCTTGGAAGGAGGATATGAGCAGTTCTTC. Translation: CASSLEGGYEQFF.

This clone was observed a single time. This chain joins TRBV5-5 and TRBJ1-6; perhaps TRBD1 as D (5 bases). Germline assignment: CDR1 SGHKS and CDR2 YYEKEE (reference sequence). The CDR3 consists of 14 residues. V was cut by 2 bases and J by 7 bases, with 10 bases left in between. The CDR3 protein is CASSFGTANSPLHF. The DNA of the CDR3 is TGTGCCAGCAGCTTTGGGACTGCGAATTCACCCCTCCACTTT.

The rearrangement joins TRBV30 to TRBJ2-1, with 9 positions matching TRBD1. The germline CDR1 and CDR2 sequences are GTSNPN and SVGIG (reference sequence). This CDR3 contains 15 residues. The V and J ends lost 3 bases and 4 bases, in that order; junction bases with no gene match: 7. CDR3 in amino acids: CAWRATGGQYNEQFF. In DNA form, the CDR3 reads TGTGCCTGGAGAGCGACAGGGGGACAATACAATGAGCAGTTCTTC.

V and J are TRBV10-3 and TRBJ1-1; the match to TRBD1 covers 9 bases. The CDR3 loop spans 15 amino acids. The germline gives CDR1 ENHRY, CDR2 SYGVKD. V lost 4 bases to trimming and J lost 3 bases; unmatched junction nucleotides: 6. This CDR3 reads CAISGTGAVDTEAFF. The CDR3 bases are TGTGCCATCAGTGGGACAGGGGCGGTCGACACTGAAGCTTTCTTT.

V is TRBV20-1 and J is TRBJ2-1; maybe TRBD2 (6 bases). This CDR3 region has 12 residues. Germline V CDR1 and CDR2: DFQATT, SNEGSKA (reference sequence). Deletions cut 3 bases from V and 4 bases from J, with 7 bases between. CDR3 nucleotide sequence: TGCAGTGCTAGTAGCGGATACAATGAGCAGTTCTTC. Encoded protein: CSASSGYNEQFF.